Listed here are 32 T cell receptor beta chains from one sample, sequenced in a study of human T cells and chemical hapten exposure. TCRdb re-called the RACE reads with MiXCR, one entry per CDR3 protein. The sample comprises some 400,000 distinct CDR3 sequences, nearly 5% of which are singletons, and approximately 2.1% rests with the top ten. Time point indicated: patch test 1, 2 weeks after DPC sensitization. The sample's treatment: therapeutic diphenylcyclopropenone sensitization with weekly scalp DPC. This specimen was whole blood, taken in connection with sensitization to the hapten diphenylcyclopropenone (DPC). The source of these receptors is a woman between 50 and 59 years old with alopecia areata. Some clones in this sample may be carry-over from other donors' samples.

There are many counts of this clonotype. The rearrangement joins TRBV18 to TRBJ2-1, with a weak D call TRBD2 (5 bases). V lost 3 bases and J 6 bases, leaving 9 bases between the germline ends. Germline V CDR1 and CDR2: KGHSH, LQKENI. The CDR3 has 13 residues. The CDR3 loop is CASSPPGGNEQFF. The CDR3 DNA reads as TGTGCCAGCTCACCCCCCGGAGGCAATGAGCAGTTCTTC.

This clonotype was counted a few times. V and J are TRBV27 and TRBJ2-1; no clear D gene. The CDR3 covers 13 residues. The V end lost 4 bases, the J end lost 6 bases, and 10 bases lay between the germline ends. Germline loops: CDR1 MNHEY, CDR2 SMNVEV (reference sequence). This CDR3 reads CASSSSAINEQFF. DNA for the CDR3: TGTGCCAGCAGTTCCTCGGCCATCAATGAGCAGTTCTTC.

This chain uses TRBV5-1 with TRBJ1-5; TRBD1 agrees at 7 bases. CDR3 length: 14 residues. Germline V gene lookup returns CDR1 SGHRS and CDR2 YFSETQ. The V and J ends lost 5 bases and 5 bases, in that order; junction bases with no gene match: 7. The CDR3 spells CASRPGTEDQPQHF. Here the CDR3 DNA reads TGCGCCAGCAGGCCGGGGACAGAGGATCAGCCCCAGCATTTT.

The chain links TRBV7-6 to TRBJ2-2; a weak D match, TRBD2 (5 bases). The CDR3 is 15 amino acids. CDR1 is SGHVS, CDR2 FNYEAQ, per germline. With 3 bases removed from V and 4 bases from J, the gap between germline ends came to 12 bases. In DNA, the CDR3 is TGTGCCAGCAGCTTTCTCCCGAGGGCCACCGGGGAGCTGTTTTTT. Its protein is CASSFLPRATGELFF.

This rearrangement joins TRBV10-3 to TRBJ2-1; D unclear. CDR3 length: 11 residues. CDR1 and CDR2 (germline): ENHRY, SYGVKD. V was trimmed by 5 bases and J by 10 bases, leaving 9 bases between them. CDR3 sequence: CAISQMGEQFF. The CDR3 nucleotides read TGTGCCATCAGTCAAATGGGGGAGCAGTTCTTC.

This clonotype was seen many times. This sequence joins TRBV7-9 and TRBJ1-6; D is possibly TRBD1 (5 bases). The CDR3 runs to 20 residues. In germline, CDR1 is SEHNR, CDR2 FQNEAQ (reference sequence). Trimming removed 3 bases from V and 0 bases from J, with 21 bases in between. The CDR3 DNA reads as TGTGCCAGCAGCTTCCGTCCCAGCCCGGGGGGGAGCTCCTATAATTCACCCCTCCACTTT. This sequence encodes CASSFRPSPGGSSYNSPLHF.

This clonotype was counted at least ten times. CDR3 nucleotides: TGTGCCAGTAGTATGACGGCAGGGACTCTTGGCTACACCTTC. This gives the protein CASSMTAGTLGYTF. The chain uses TRBV19 and TRBJ1-2, with D possibly TRBD1 on 5 matching bases. Trimming pared 3 bases from V and 7 bases from J, leaving 15 bases between. The CDR3 length is 14 residues. Germline V lookup: CDR1 LNHDA, CDR2 SQIVND (reference sequence).

This chain connects TRBV5-1 to TRBJ2-7, with D perhaps matching TRBD1 (6 bases). Germline V gives CDR1 SGHRS, CDR2 YFSETQ. V was shortened by 0 bases and J by 4 bases, with 11 bases between the two germline ends. The CDR3 is 14 residues long. CDR3 DNA: TGCGCCAGCAGCTTGGCAGGGGTAGAGTACGAGCAGTACTTC. This codes for CASSLAGVEYEQYF.

In its sample, this clonotype was seen a few times. The chain is built from TRBV12-3 or TRBV12-4 and TRBJ2-7; 8 bases map to TRBD2. J was trimmed by 2 bases and V by 3 bases; bases with no gene match: 6. The CDR3 totals 15 residues. The CDR3 DNA sequence: TGTGCCAGCAGTTTGGAACTAGCGGCTACCTACGAGCAGTACTTC. Translation: CASSLELAATYEQYF.

This clonotype has just a few counts. Here the CDR3 reads CASGFRLERNTEAFF. The CDR3 nucleotides are TGTGCTAGTGGTTTTCGTCTGGAGAGGAACACTGAAGCTTTCTTT. The chain combines TRBV12-5 with TRBJ1-1; D is unclear. The CDR3 spans 15 residues. CDR1 is LGHNT and CDR2 is FRNRAP in the germline V gene. The V end lost 3 bases, the J end lost 1 base, and 12 bases lay between the germline ends.

This clonotype occurred a few times. CDR3 in DNA: TGTGCCAGCAGCGTAGTTAGCACAGATACGCAGTATTTT. Residues: CASSVVSTDTQYF. This chain connects TRBV9 to TRBJ2-3, with D uncertain. This CDR3 region has 13 residues. Trimming took 0 bases from V and 0 from J, leaving 2 bases between them. The germline CDR1 and CDR2 sequences are SGDLS and YYNGEE.

This clonotype was recorded at least ten times. The J gene is TRBJ2-3, the V gene TRBV4-2, with 12 bases lining up with TRBD2. The CDR3 totals 23 residues. The V gene end was trimmed by 0 bases and the J gene end by 0 bases; junction bases not matched to a gene: 19. The germline gives CDR1 LGHNA, CDR2 YNFKEQ. Here the CDR3 reads CASSQEGDSWTSGTRPSTDTQYF. Written as DNA, the CDR3 is TGTGCCAGCAGCCAAGAAGGGGACTCCTGGACTAGCGGGACTCGCCCTAGCACAGATACGCAGTATTTT.

In this sample, this clonotype turned up many times. The chain uses TRBV7-2 and TRBJ1-2; TRBD1 agrees at 8 bases. With 3 bases clipped from V and 2 bases from J, the junction kept 5 bases outside the gene matches. CDR1 and CDR2 from the germline V gene are SGHTA and FQGNSA. The CDR3 has 15 amino acids. This chain's CDR3 is CASSFDRGGNYGYTF. CDR3 in DNA: TGTGCCAGCAGCTTTGACAGGGGAGGCAACTATGGCTACACCTTC.

This clonotype was seen a few times. This chain uses TRBV7-9 with TRBJ2-4; no definite D call. The V gene's germline CDR1 is SEHNR and CDR2 FQNEAQ (reference sequence). The CDR3 extends over 17 amino acids. V gave up 4 bases and J gave up 3 bases, with 19 bases separating them. The CDR3: CASSSDRSSSDKNIQYF. CDR3 DNA: TGTGCCAGCAGCTCCGACCGAAGTAGCTCCGACAAAAACATTCAGTACTTC.

This clonotype showed up many times. The chain uses TRBV28 and TRBJ2-3; TRBD2 agrees at 7 bases. This CDR3 has 14 amino acids. V lost 6 bases and J lost 2; bases outside the gene matches: 5. Germline-derived CDR1 and CDR2 are MDHEN and SYDVKM. The CDR3 is CASSSQRDTDTQYF. CDR3 coding DNA: TGTGCCAGCAGCTCCCAGCGGGACACAGATACGCAGTATTTT. Filled out from reference TRBV28 and TRBJ2-3, the complete variable domain reads DVKVTQSSRYLVKRTGEKVFLECVQDMDHENMFWYRQDPGLGLRLIYFSYDVKMKEKGDIPEGYSVSREKKERFSLILESASTNQTSMYLCASSSQRDTDTQYFGPGTRLTVL.

This clonotype was seen more than once but under ten times. The gene calls are TRBV23-1 and TRBJ2-3; D might be TRBD1 (7 bases). TRBV23-1 is an open reading frame, and its role is uncertain. V lost 0 bases and J 4 bases, leaving 17 bases between the germline ends. The CDR3 runs 17 residues. In nucleotides, the CDR3 is TGCGCCAGCAGTCAATCGTGGAGGGGGCGCTCCTCAGATACGCAGTATTTT. It yields the protein CASSQSWRGRSSDTQYF.

At least ten counts were recorded for this clonotype. J is TRBJ1-5 and V is TRBV6-5, with 7 bases matching TRBD1. V lost 6 bases and J lost 6; bases outside the gene matches: 8. In germline, CDR1 is MNHEY, CDR2 SVGAGI. This CDR3 spans 14 amino acids. The CDR3: CASRPGTVTQPQHF. CDR3 nucleotides: TGTGCCAGCAGGCCCGGGACAGTCACTCAGCCCCAGCATTTT.

This clonotype was observed many times. The chain employs TRBV5-4 and TRBJ2-6, with D perhaps given as TRBD1 or TRBD2 (5 bases each). Trimming pared 4 bases from V and 0 bases from J, leaving 14 bases between. This CDR3 has 17 residues. Germline-derived CDR1 and CDR2 are SGHNT and YYREEE (reference sequence). CDR3 DNA sequence: TGTGCCAGCAGCCCCGCCGGGGCCCACTCTGGGGCCAACGTCCTGACTTTC. Its protein product is CASSPAGAHSGANVLTF. Looking up the rest from reference TRBV5-4 and TRBJ2-6 gives the full variable domain: ETGVTQSPTHLIKTRGQQVTLRCSSQSGHNTVSWYQQALGQGPQFIFQYYREEENGRGNFPPRFSGLQFPNYSSELNVNALELDDSALYLCASSPAGAHSGANVLTFGAGSRLTVL.

The V call is TRBV7-9, the J call TRBJ2-2; 7 positions agree with TRBD1. Germline values: CDR1 SEHNR, CDR2 FQNEAQ (reference sequence). V lost 5 bases to trimming and J lost 3 bases; unmatched junction nucleotides: 6. CDR3 length equals 15 residues. CDR3 region: CASSLFRGYTGELFF. The CDR3 DNA sequence: TGTGCCAGCAGCCTATTCAGGGGGTACACCGGGGAGCTGTTTTTT. The variable domain in full, with the rest retrieved from reference TRBV7-9 and TRBJ2-2, is DTGVSQNPRHKITKRGQNVTFRCDPISEHNRLYWYRQTLGQGPEFLTYFQNEAQLEKSRLLSDRFSAERPKGSFSTLEIQRTEQGDSAMYLCASSLFRGYTGELFFGEGSRLTVL.

The CDR3 DNA follows: TGTGCCAGCTCACCCGCCCTTGTGAGTTCGCAGGGGGATACGCAGTATTTT. Translated: CASSPALVSSQGDTQYF. The rearrangement joins TRBV18 to TRBJ2-3; weak D call: TRBD1 (6 bases). Germline values: CDR1 KGHSH, CDR2 LQKENI. CDR3 size: 17 residues. V lost 3 bases, J lost 6 bases, and 22 bases lay in between.

This clonotype came up a few times. The rearrangement joins TRBV7-9 to TRBJ1-4, with no clear D. The V gene lost 4 bases and the J gene lost 8 bases, with 20 bases spanning the gap. The CDR3 length is 16 residues. CDR1 and CDR2 (germline): SEHNR, FQNEAQ (reference sequence). The DNA of the CDR3 is TGTGCCAGCAGCTCCCGCCAGCCGGCCCTTCTCGAAAAACTGTTTTTT. Translating gives CASSSRQPALLEKLFF.

This clonotype was observed many times. The gene calls are TRBV7-9 and TRBJ1-6, with D perhaps matching TRBD1 (6 bases). This CDR3 has 18 amino acids. Germline V lookup: CDR1 SEHNR, CDR2 FQNEAQ (reference sequence). The V end lost 0 bases, the J end lost 1 base, and 13 bases lay between the germline ends. The CDR3 spells CASSLATSRGSYNSPLHF. The CDR3 region has the DNA TGTGCCAGCAGCTTAGCTACATCTAGGGGGTCCTATAATTCACCCCTCCACTTT.

This clonotype was seen a few times. The chain employs TRBV5-1 and TRBJ2-1, with 11 bases that match TRBD2. With 5 bases clipped from V and 3 bases from J, the junction kept 7 bases outside the gene matches. Germline V lookup: CDR1 SGHRS, CDR2 YFSETQ. CDR3 length equals 16 residues. For the CDR3, the DNA is TGCGCCAGCAGTCCGACCGGGACTAGCGGCTACAATGAGCAGTTCTTC. It specifies CASSPTGTSGYNEQFF.

This clonotype was picked up many times. This chain links TRBV5-5 with TRBJ2-3; 11 bases agree with TRBD2. The CDR3 is 15 residues long. With 9 bases clipped from V and 2 bases from J, the junction kept 8 bases outside the gene matches. Per germline, CDR1 SGHKS and CDR2 YYEKEE (reference sequence). As DNA, the CDR3 is TGTGCCACGGGATTAGCGGGAGGGTTCACAGATACGCAGTATTTT. It is translated as CATGLAGGFTDTQYF.

This clonotype was counted between two and nine times. Mismatch with germline at one junction end may stem from a read error. This chain links TRBV12-3 or TRBV12-4 with TRBJ1-4; 9 positions agree with TRBD1. The CDR3 extends over 14 amino acids. The CDR3 region has the DNA TGTGCCAGCAGTCTACAGGGGGCTAAAGAAAAACTGTTTTTT. Translation gives CASSLQGAKEKLFF.

This clonotype was seen many times. The chain recombines TRBV13 with TRBJ2-4; D perhaps matches TRBD2 (6 bases). Deletions cut 4 bases from V and 0 bases from J, with 16 bases between. CDR1 is PRHDT and CDR2 is FYEKMQ in the germline V gene (reference sequence). This CDR3 spans 17 amino acids. The CDR3 DNA reads as TGTGCCAGCAGCTCCGGGACTCTGACCCTAGCCAAAAACATTCAGTACTTC. This gives the protein CASSSGTLTLAKNIQYF.

This clonotype was recorded at least ten times. The chain's CDR3 is CATSDSTNYGYTF. The CDR3 coding sequence is TGTGCCACCAGTGATTCTACTAACTATGGCTACACCTTC. The chain employs TRBV24-1 and TRBJ1-2, with D unclear. Trimming took off 2 bases at V and 0 bases at J, with 3 bases between the two ends. This CDR3 has 13 amino acids. Germline CDR1 KGHDR, CDR2 SFDVKD.

In this sample, this clonotype turned up many times. The chain links TRBV10-3 to TRBJ2-1; D is perhaps TRBD2 (5 bases). The CDR3 runs to 11 residues. Between the trimmed V and J ends, which lost 5 bases and 8 bases, there was a span of 7 bases. CDR1 is ENHRY and CDR2 is SYGVKD in the germline V gene. The CDR3 DNA sequence: TGTGCCATCAGTATTAGCGATGAGCAGTTCTTC. Amino acids: CAISISDEQFF.

This clonotype has ten or more counts. The chain joins TRBV5-4 to TRBJ2-3; D possibly uses TRBD1 or TRBD2 (5 bases each). The CDR3 length is 15 residues. V lost 3 bases to trimming and J lost 0 bases, with 11 bases between them. Looked up from germline, CDR1 is SGHNT and CDR2 is YYREEE (reference sequence). CDR3 residues: CASSSEGRSTDTQYF. The CDR3 bases are TGTGCCAGCAGCTCAGAGGGACGGAGCACAGATACGCAGTATTTT. Together with reference TRBV5-4 and TRBJ2-3, the CDR3 gives the full variable domain: ETGVTQSPTHLIKTRGQQVTLRCSSQSGHNTVSWYQQALGQGPQFIFQYYREEENGRGNFPPRFSGLQFPNYSSELNVNALELDDSALYLCASSSEGRSTDTQYFGPGTRLTVL.

This clonotype was picked up many times. The genes are TRBV29-1 and TRBJ2-1; no firm D call. Germline V gene sequence: CDR1 SQVTM, CDR2 ANQGSEA. The V gene lost 2 bases and the J gene lost 4 bases, with 3 bases spanning the gap. CDR3 length: 11 residues. CDR3 protein: CSVEQYNEQFF. CDR3 nucleotide sequence: TGCAGCGTTGAACAGTACAATGAGCAGTTCTTC.

This clonotype has just a few counts. CDR3 residues: CASSQEWQGELFF. The CDR3 bases are TGTGCCAGCAGCCAAGAATGGCAAGGGGAGCTGTTTTTT. The V call is TRBV4-2, the J call TRBJ2-2; the D is unclear. Germline CDR1 is LGHNA and CDR2 is YNFKEQ. The germline V and J ends were trimmed by 0 bases and 8 bases, with 7 bases remaining between them. CDR3 length: 13 amino acids.

This clonotype has at least ten counts. The chain joins TRBV5-1 to TRBJ1-1; D remains unclear. CDR1 and CDR2 from the germline V gene are SGHRS and YFSETQ. V lost 3 bases, J lost 1 base, and 13 bases lay in between. The CDR3 is 15 amino acids. This CDR3 is CASSWSGRRNTEAFF. CDR3 coding DNA: TGCGCCAGCAGCTGGTCAGGTAGAAGGAACACTGAAGCTTTCTTT.